A selection of T cell receptor beta chains follows, all from one sample in a study of blood T cell repertoires in COVID-19. TCRdb's copy holds only in-frame clones and misses some; the assay was immunoSEQ multiplex PCR. The sample records 85,000 to 130,000 clones, approximately 91% being singletons. Sequenced material: peripheral blood. The source of these receptors is a human donor in a cohort sampled during active COVID-19. The CDR3 runs from the conserved cysteine through the conserved F or W. The order of the fields is CDR3 protein, CDR3 DNA, V gene, J gene, clone size, D gene. D genes are given only for firm matches. Size values are once, few and many counts, or a class for expanded clones, and some rows have none.

CDR3 protein: CASSPRTGQGNYGYTF
CDR3 DNA: TGTGCCAGCTCACCACGAACGGGACAGGGAAACTATGGCTACACCTTC
V gene: TRBV18
J gene: TRBJ1-2
clone size: -
D gene: TRBD1

CDR3 protein: CASSPPSGTYNEQFF
CDR3 DNA: TGTGCCAGCAGCCCACCTAGCGGGACCTACAATGAGCAGTTCTTC
V gene: TRBV3-1/TRBV3-2
J gene: TRBJ2-1
clone size: -
D gene: TRBD2

CDR3 protein: CAISGTGAEETQYF
CDR3 DNA: TGTGCCATCAGTGGAACAGGGGCCGAAGAGACCCAGTACTTC
V gene: TRBV10-3
J gene: TRBJ2-5
clone size: once
D gene: TRBD1

CDR3 protein: CASSLEGAYNEQFF
CDR3 DNA: TGCGCCAGCAGTCTAGAGGGGGCTTACAATGAGCAGTTCTTC
V gene: TRBV5-1
J gene: TRBJ2-1
clone size: -
D gene: TRBD1

CDR3 protein: CASSLSTLRQETQYF
CDR3 DNA: TGCGCCAGCAGCTTGTCAACGCTGCGCCAAGAGACCCAGTACTTC
V gene: TRBV5-1
J gene: TRBJ2-5
clone size: -
D gene: -

CDR3 protein: CASSQISSGGRGYTF
CDR3 DNA: TGTGCCAGCAGCCAAATCTCTTCAGGGGGACGAGGCTACACCTTC
V gene: TRBV3-1/TRBV3-2
J gene: TRBJ1-2
clone size: -
D gene: TRBD1

CDR3 protein: CASSQDAASGTPFF
CDR3 DNA: TGTGCCAGCAGCCAAGATGCGGCCAGCGGGACCCCGTTCTTC
V gene: TRBV3-1/TRBV3-2
J gene: TRBJ2-1
clone size: -
D gene: TRBD2

CDR3 protein: CASRGSAGGPDEQFF
CDR3 DNA: TGTGCCAGCAGGGGCTCGGCGGGAGGGCCAGATGAGCAGTTCTTC
V gene: TRBV28
J gene: TRBJ2-1
clone size: -
D gene: TRBD2

CDR3 protein: CASSLFMSDRHGELFF
CDR3 DNA: TGTGCCAGCAGCTTGTTTATGTCGGATAGACACGGGGAGCTGTTTTTT
V gene: TRBV5-6
J gene: TRBJ2-2
clone size: -
D gene: -

CDR3 protein: CASSPGQVNGDEQYF
CDR3 DNA: TGTGCCAGCAGCCCCGGACAGGTCAATGGCGACGAGCAGTACTTC
V gene: TRBV28
J gene: TRBJ2-7
clone size: -
D gene: TRBD1

CDR3 protein: CASSDEVSGYTF
CDR3 DNA: TGCGCCAGCAGTGACGAGGTGTCTGGCTACACCTTC
V gene: TRBV10-2
J gene: TRBJ1-2
clone size: -
D gene: -

CDR3 protein: CASSRGLEETQYF
CDR3 DNA: TGCGCCAGCAGCCGAGGACTAGAAGAGACCCAGTACTTC
V gene: TRBV4-3
J gene: TRBJ2-5
clone size: -
D gene: TRBD2

CDR3 protein: CASSYRDKPHEQYF
CDR3 DNA: TGTGCCAGCAGTTACCGGGACAAACCCCACGAGCAGTACTTC
V gene: TRBV6-6
J gene: TRBJ2-7
clone size: -
D gene: -

CDR3 protein: CASSLPGGGDYEQYF
CDR3 DNA: TGTGCCAGCAGCTTACCTGGCGGAGGAGACTACGAGCAGTACTTC
V gene: TRBV5-4
J gene: TRBJ2-7
clone size: once
D gene: -

CDR3 protein: CASRRRKGAGAQETQYF
CDR3 DNA: TGTGCCAGCAGGCGACGAAAGGGAGCGGGCGCTCAAGAGACCCAGTACTTC
V gene: TRBV27
J gene: TRBJ2-5
clone size: -
D gene: -

CDR3 protein: CASSLGPGQETQYF
CDR3 DNA: TGTGCCAGCAGCTTAGGTCCAGGACAAGAGACCCAGTACTTC
V gene: TRBV7-2
J gene: TRBJ2-5
clone size: -
D gene: -

CDR3 protein: CAIETPTGDTQYF
CDR3 DNA: TGTGCCATCGAGACTCCAACTGGGGATACGCAGTATTTT
V gene: TRBV24-1
J gene: TRBJ2-3
clone size: -
D gene: -

CDR3 protein: CASSPSLAGLAYNEQFF
CDR3 DNA: TGCGCCAGCAGCCCATCCCTGGCAGGGTTAGCCTACAATGAGCAGTTCTTC
V gene: TRBV4-1
J gene: TRBJ2-1
clone size: -
D gene: -

CDR3 protein: CASSNSYGYTF
CDR3 DNA: TGTGCCAGCAGCAATAGCTATGGCTACACCTTC
V gene: TRBV28
J gene: TRBJ1-2
clone size: -
D gene: -

CDR3 protein: CASSQDRVNEQFF
CDR3 DNA: TGTGCCAGCAGTCAAGACAGGGTCAATGAGCAGTTCTTC
V gene: TRBV3-1/TRBV3-2
J gene: TRBJ2-1
clone size: -
D gene: TRBD1

CDR3 protein: CASSSLITRGELFF
CDR3 DNA: TGTGCCAGCAGTTCCCTCATTACCCGGGGGGAGCTGTTTTTT
V gene: TRBV7-2
J gene: TRBJ2-2
clone size: once
D gene: -

CDR3 protein: CASSRTLGANAPGDQPQHF
CDR3 DNA: TGTGCCAGCAGCCGAACCTTGGGGGCGAACGCTCCTGGGGATCAGCCCCAGCATTTT
V gene: TRBV6-6
J gene: TRBJ1-5
clone size: once
D gene: -

CDR3 protein: CASSSGRAGSTDTQYF
CDR3 DNA: TGTGCCAGCAGCTCAGGTCGGGCGGGGAGCACAGATACGCAGTATTTT
V gene: TRBV4-2
J gene: TRBJ2-3
clone size: -
D gene: -

CDR3 protein: CAPHTQGGEETQYF
CDR3 DNA: TGTGCCCCACACACCCAGGGGGGAGAAGAGACCCAGTACTTC
V gene: TRBV25-1
J gene: TRBJ2-5
clone size: -
D gene: -

CDR3 protein: CASSPSDLSNTGELFF
CDR3 DNA: TGTGCCAGCTCACCGTCAGATCTGTCCAACACCGGGGAGCTGTTTTTT
V gene: TRBV18
J gene: TRBJ2-2
clone size: -
D gene: -

CDR3 protein: CSVAVGADTSSPLHF
CDR3 DNA: TGCAGCGTTGCGGTGGGGGCAGATACAAGTTCACCCCTCCACTTT
V gene: TRBV29-1
J gene: TRBJ1-6
clone size: -
D gene: -

CDR3 protein: CSVEGQYEQYF
CDR3 DNA: TGCAGCGTTGAGGGACAGTACGAGCAGTACTTC
V gene: TRBV29-1
J gene: TRBJ2-7
clone size: -
D gene: TRBD1

CDR3 protein: CASSFGGGVLGEQFF
CDR3 DNA: TGTGCCAGCAGCTTCGGCGGGGGGGTGTTGGGAGAGCAGTTCTTC
V gene: TRBV11-2
J gene: TRBJ2-1
clone size: -
D gene: TRBD2

CDR3 protein: CASSGLAGSYEQYF
CDR3 DNA: TGTGCCAGCAGCGGACTAGCGGGCTCCTACGAGCAGTACTTC
V gene: TRBV3-1/TRBV3-2
J gene: TRBJ2-7
clone size: -
D gene: TRBD2

CDR3 protein: CASKPGQDYYEQYF
CDR3 DNA: TGTGCCAGCAAACCGGGACAGGATTACTACGAGCAGTACTTC
V gene: TRBV19
J gene: TRBJ2-7
clone size: -
D gene: TRBD1

CDR3 protein: CASNKGGDANTGDLFF
CDR3 DNA: TGTGCCAGCAATAAAGGGGGGGATGCCAACACCGGGGATCTGTTTTTT
V gene: TRBV2
J gene: TRBJ2-2
clone size: -
D gene: -

CDR3 protein: CASSQNRDGGYTF
CDR3 DNA: TGTGCCAGTTCACAGAACAGGGACGGAGGCTACACCTTC
V gene: TRBV6-5
J gene: TRBJ1-2
clone size: -
D gene: -

CDR3 protein: CSVRKQVNTEAFF
CDR3 DNA: TGCAGCGTTCGAAAACAGGTCAACACTGAAGCTTTCTTT
V gene: TRBV29-1
J gene: TRBJ1-1
clone size: -
D gene: -

CDR3 protein: CASSYSSAGMTEAFF
CDR3 DNA: TGTGCCAGCAGTTACTCCTCGGCAGGGATGACTGAAGCTTTCTTT
V gene: TRBV6-2/TRBV6-3
J gene: TRBJ1-1
clone size: -
D gene: -

CDR3 protein: CATGSQVDTGELFF
CDR3 DNA: TGTGCCACCGGGTCGCAGGTTGACACCGGGGAGCTGTTTTTT
V gene: TRBV15
J gene: TRBJ2-2
clone size: -
D gene: -

CDR3 protein: CASSLPGSGGDSPLHF
CDR3 DNA: TGTGCCAGCAGCTTACCCGGGTCAGGGGGAGATTCACCCCTCCACTTT
V gene: TRBV5-4
J gene: TRBJ1-6
clone size: -
D gene: TRBD1

CDR3 protein: CASSRSGTGELFF
CDR3 DNA: TGTGCCAGCAGCAGAAGCGGCACCGGGGAGCTGTTTTTT
V gene: TRBV3-1/TRBV3-2
J gene: TRBJ2-2
clone size: -
D gene: -

CDR3 protein: CASSPPGSQIYGYTF
CDR3 DNA: TGCGCCAGCAGTCCTCCAGGAAGTCAGATTTATGGCTACACCTTC
V gene: TRBV4-1
J gene: TRBJ1-2
clone size: -
D gene: -

CDR3 protein: CASSFTQGSGTDTQYF
CDR3 DNA: TGTGCCAGCAGCTTCACACAGGGGTCTGGCACAGATACGCAGTATTTT
V gene: TRBV7-2
J gene: TRBJ2-3
clone size: -
D gene: TRBD1

CDR3 protein: CASSIAISGNTIYF
CDR3 DNA: TGTGCCAGTAGTATAGCTATTTCCGGAAACACCATATATTTT
V gene: TRBV19
J gene: TRBJ1-3
clone size: -
D gene: -

CDR3 protein: CASRRRVSYEQYF
CDR3 DNA: TGTGCCAGCAGACGCCGGGTTTCCTACGAGCAGTACTTC
V gene: TRBV13
J gene: TRBJ2-7
clone size: -
D gene: -

CDR3 protein: CASSQSKKTTGTNTEAFF
CDR3 DNA: TGCGCCAGCAGTCAATCGAAGAAGACAACAGGGACGAACACTGAAGCTTTCTTT
V gene: TRBV23-1
J gene: TRBJ1-1
clone size: -
D gene: -

CDR3 protein: CASSLGLAGVHANTGELFF
CDR3 DNA: TGCGCCAGCAGCTTGGGGTTAGCGGGAGTGCACGCGAACACCGGGGAGCTGTTTTTT
V gene: TRBV5-1
J gene: TRBJ2-2
clone size: -
D gene: TRBD2

CDR3 protein: CASSLGTGVLGNQPQHF
CDR3 DNA: TGTGCCAGCAGTTTAGGGACAGGGGTCCTAGGCAATCAGCCCCAGCATTTT
V gene: TRBV28
J gene: TRBJ1-5
clone size: -
D gene: TRBD1

CDR3 protein: CASSLGSYRGTGETQYF
CDR3 DNA: TGTGCCAGCAGCTTAGGTTCCTACAGGGGAACGGGAGAGACCCAGTACTTC
V gene: TRBV13
J gene: TRBJ2-5
clone size: -
D gene: TRBD1

CDR3 protein: CASSQQPIQGSDTQYF
CDR3 DNA: TGTGCCAGCAGCCAGCAACCTATCCAGGGTTCAGATACGCAGTATTTT
V gene: TRBV3-1/TRBV3-2
J gene: TRBJ2-3
clone size: -
D gene: -

CDR3 protein: CATSDPQGMDGYTF
CDR3 DNA: TGTGCCACCAGTGATCCACAGGGTATGGATGGCTACACCTTC
V gene: TRBV24-1
J gene: TRBJ1-2
clone size: -
D gene: -

CDR3 protein: CASSLGENTIYF
CDR3 DNA: TGTGCCAGCAGTTTGGGAGAGAACACCATATATTTT
V gene: TRBV12-3/TRBV12-4
J gene: TRBJ1-3
clone size: -
D gene: -